This T cell receptor beta chain was identified in a study of blood T cell repertoires in COVID-19. This CDR3 has 15 residues. The V gene's germline CDR1 is MRHNA and CDR2 SNTAGT. After removal of 2 bases from V and 8 bases from J, the junction contained 9 bases not matched to a gene. Using immunoSEQ multiplex PCR, the repertoire was profiled, and TCRdb retains in-frame clones only, with some absent. The sample lists some 150,000 clones; about 85% were seen once. Sequenced: peripheral blood. The origin of this receptor is a woman aged 70-85 years with acute or convalescent COVID-19. The chain joins TRBV6-4 to TRBJ2-1; TRBD1 aligns across 7 bases. Written as DNA, the CDR3 is TGTGCCAGCAGTGACGGACAGGCGAGATGGGATGAGCAGTTCTTC. Protein product: CASSDGQARWDEQFF.